The present TCR beta chain was sequenced within a study of CD8 T cells in Susac syndrome. Those who served as multiple sclerosis controls were treatment-naive patients with stable or active relapsing-remitting disease. Through negative isolation, CD4+ and CD8+ T cells were obtained, while TEMRA cells were enriched using FACS. The V segment lost 1 base and the J segment 4 bases; nucleotides outside the gene matches: 10. The CDR3 extends over 16 amino acids. The V gene's germline CDR1 is DFQATT and CDR2 SNEGSKA (reference sequence). Random hexamers were used to reverse transcribe the RNA input (0.5 to 1 ug). Across 54 Vbeta and 13 Jbeta, TCR beta CDR3 was amplified with immunoSEQ multiplex PCR. TCRdb reanalysed the immunoSEQ multiplex PCR reads using MiXCR and keeps one entry per CDR3 protein. Here the sample spans around 130,000 distinct CDR3 sequences, 90% to 95% being singletons.

The J gene is TRBJ2-7, the V gene TRBV20-1; 10 bases match TRBD2. The TCR was taken from a human donor with multiple sclerosis. The sequenced material came from CD8+ T cells from PBMCs. The CDR3 is CSARAPSGSYPYEQYF. As DNA, the CDR3 is TGCAGTGCTAGAGCCCCTAGCGGGAGTTACCCGTACGAGCAGTACTTC.